A single sample is the source of the 14 T cell receptor beta chains below, sequenced in a study of PD-L1 blockade in urothelial cancer (dated by TCRdb to the late 2010s). Library preparation employed the immunoSEQ multiplex PCR assay. TCRdb retrieved this table from immuneACCESS and kept in-frame rearrangements only. Not all clones are present; in checked studies, unresolved V genes account for under half, and no reason is known for the remainder. The table for this sample lists 75,000 to 90,000 clones; 82% of them were counted only once. Together, the top ten hold 9.5% of the sample. The sample here was PBMCs, taken around atezolizumab (anti-PD-L1) treatment. These receptors all stem from a man in his sixties or seventies with urothelial cancer.

The chain employs TRBV5-5 and TRBJ1-4; 9 bases map to TRBD1. Germline V lookup: CDR1 SGHKS, CDR2 YYEKEE (reference sequence). This CDR3 spans 15 amino acids. The J segment lost 1 base and the V segment lost 3 bases, leaving 1 base of the junction unmatched. CDR3 in amino acids: CASSWGQGTNEKLFF. The CDR3 bases are TGTGCCAGCAGCTGGGGACAGGGAACTAATGAAAAACTGTTTTTT.

Only one count was recorded for this clone. The rearrangement joins TRBV10-1 to TRBJ2-3; 8 bases agree with TRBD2. Unmatched junction bases numbered 2, after V lost 6 bases and J lost 3 bases. Germline CDR1 reads WNHNN; CDR2 reads SYGVQD (reference sequence). This CDR3 comprises 13 residues. CDR3 residues: CASSLAGTDTQYF. Here the CDR3 DNA reads TGCGCCAGCAGCTTAGCGGGAACAGATACGCAGTATTTT.

The chain has TRBV6-5 and TRBJ1-4; 9 bases line up with TRBD1. Germline trimming cut 7 bases from V and 7 bases from J; bases unmatched to any gene: 4. Per germline, CDR1 MNHEY and CDR2 SVGAGI. The CDR3 is made up of 13 amino acids. The CDR3: CASNRQGGEKLFF. CDR3 sequence (DNA): TGTGCCAGCAACCGACAGGGGGGTGAAAAACTGTTTTTT.

This clone came up a few times. The chain employs TRBV10-3 and TRBJ1-2; tentatively, D is TRBD1 (5 bases). The CDR3 has 13 residues. CDR1 is ENHRY, CDR2 SYGVKD, per germline. Trimming cost V 6 bases and J 8 bases, with 16 bases left between them. DNA of the CDR3: TGTGCCATCAGCCTCAGGGAGGTCCAGGGCTACACCTTC. Its protein product is CAISLREVQGYTF.

CDR3 loop: CASSQERGSNYGYTF. CDR3 nucleotides: TGCGCCAGCAGCCAAGAAAGGGGATCAAACTATGGCTACACCTTC. The chain combines TRBV4-3 with TRBJ1-2; maybe TRBD1 (5 bases). In germline, CDR1 is LGHNA, CDR2 YSLEER. V gave up 0 bases and J gave up 2 bases, with 10 bases separating them. The CDR3 is 15 residues long.

The chain carries TRBV29-1 and TRBJ1-6, with TRBD1 matching over 7 bases. The CDR3 consists of 15 residues. V lost 5 bases, J lost 3 bases, and 7 bases stayed unmatched. From germline, CDR1 is SQVTM and CDR2 ANQGSEA. The CDR3 DNA is TGCAGCGTTAGAATTGCAGGGGGCTATAATTCACCCCTCCACTTT. Protein: CSVRIAGGYNSPLHF. The entire variable domain, with the rest obtained from reference TRBV29-1 and TRBJ1-6, is as follows: SAVISQKPSRDICQRGTSLTIQCQVDSQVTMMFWYRQQPGQSLTLIATANQGSEATYESGFVIDKFPISRPNLTFSTLTVSNMSPEDSSIYLCSVRIAGGYNSPLHFGNGTRLTVT.

V and J are TRBV5-5 and TRBJ1-2; 8 nucleotides line up with TRBD1. The CDR3 is 16 residues long. J lost 4 bases, V lost 0 bases, and 8 bases had no gene match. Germline CDR1 reads SGHKS; CDR2 reads YYEKEE (reference sequence). The CDR3 coding sequence is TGTGCCAGCAGCTTGGTAGGACAGGGTGGACTCTATGGCTACACCTTC. Translating gives CASSLVGQGGLYGYTF.

The chain employs TRBV10-3 and TRBJ2-1, with 7 bases lining up with TRBD1. Per the germline V gene, CDR1 is ENHRY and CDR2 is SYGVKD. Losses at the gene ends were 8 bases for V and 2 bases for J; bases not matched to a gene: 3. The CDR3 runs 13 residues. The CDR3 spells CAISGTAYNEQFF. CDR3 in DNA: TGTGCCATCTCCGGGACAGCCTACAATGAGCAGTTCTTC.

The table lists this clone with a count of one. The rearrangement links TRBV6-5 to TRBJ1-5; D call uncertain. The CDR3 spans 14 residues. Germline V gene data show CDR1 as MNHEY and CDR2 as SVGAGI. Trimming took off 6 bases at V and 2 bases at J, with 11 bases between the two ends. In nucleotides, the CDR3 is TGTGCCAGCAGCCGAGGGAATGGCAATCAGCCCCAGCATTTT. Protein product: CASSRGNGNQPQHF.

The chain carries TRBV7-2 and TRBJ2-3; D perhaps matches TRBD2 (6 bases). The V end lost 0 bases, the J end lost 8 bases, and 6 bases lay between the germline ends. This CDR3 region has 12 residues. Germline CDR1 is SGHTA and CDR2 is FQGNSA. The CDR3, as DNA: TGTGCCAGCAGCTTAGCGGAGGGTACGCAGTATTTT. Amino acids: CASSLAEGTQYF.

The genes are TRBV7-9 and TRBJ2-7, with TRBD1 as a possible D gene (5 bases). Per the germline V gene, CDR1 is SEHNR and CDR2 is FQNEAQ (reference sequence). The CDR3 consists of 14 residues. V lost 7 bases and J lost 2, with 15 bases in between. DNA for the CDR3: TGTGCCAGCACCTATGGGGCAGGTGCCTACGAGCAGTACTTC. Protein product: CASTYGAGAYEQYF.

This rearrangement joins TRBV5-1 to TRBJ1-1; no reliable D call. V was cut by 4 bases and J by 1 base, with 14 bases left in between. Germline V gene sequence: CDR1 SGHRS, CDR2 YFSETQ. This CDR3 region has 15 residues. The CDR3 DNA follows: TGCGCCAGCAGCGTCCTTACGCCCGGGAACACTGAAGCTTTCTTT. It codes for CASSVLTPGNTEAFF.

There are a few counts of this clone. The CDR3 region has the DNA TGTGCCAGCAGTGACTTTAGGGGTGAGCAGTTCTTC. This translates into CASSDFRGEQFF. This sequence joins TRBV6-4 and TRBJ2-1; possibly TRBD1 for D (5 bases). Germline lookup yields CDR1 MRHNA and CDR2 SNTAGT. V shed 1 base and J shed 9 bases, with 7 bases lying between them. The CDR3 spans 12 residues.

This sequence joins TRBV19 and TRBJ1-6; TRBD1 matches at 10 bases. This CDR3 has 16 residues. CDR1 and CDR2 from the germline V gene are LNHDA and SQIVND (reference sequence). V dropped 6 bases and J dropped 4; count of bases not matched to a gene: 6. The CDR3 spells CASRTGGGVYNSPLHF. CDR3 bases: TGTGCCAGTAGGACAGGGGGCGGCGTTTATAATTCACCCCTCCACTTT.